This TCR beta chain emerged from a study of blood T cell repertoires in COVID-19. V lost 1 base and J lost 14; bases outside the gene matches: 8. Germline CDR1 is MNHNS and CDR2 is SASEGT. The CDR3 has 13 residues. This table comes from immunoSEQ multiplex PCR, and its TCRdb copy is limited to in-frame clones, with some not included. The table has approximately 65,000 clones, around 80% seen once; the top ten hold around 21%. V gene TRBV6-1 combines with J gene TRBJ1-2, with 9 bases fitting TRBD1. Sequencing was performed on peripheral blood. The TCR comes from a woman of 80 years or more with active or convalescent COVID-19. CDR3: CASSEVGQGKKTF. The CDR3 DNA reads TGTGCCAGCAGTGAAGTTGGACAGGGGAAAAAGACCTTC.